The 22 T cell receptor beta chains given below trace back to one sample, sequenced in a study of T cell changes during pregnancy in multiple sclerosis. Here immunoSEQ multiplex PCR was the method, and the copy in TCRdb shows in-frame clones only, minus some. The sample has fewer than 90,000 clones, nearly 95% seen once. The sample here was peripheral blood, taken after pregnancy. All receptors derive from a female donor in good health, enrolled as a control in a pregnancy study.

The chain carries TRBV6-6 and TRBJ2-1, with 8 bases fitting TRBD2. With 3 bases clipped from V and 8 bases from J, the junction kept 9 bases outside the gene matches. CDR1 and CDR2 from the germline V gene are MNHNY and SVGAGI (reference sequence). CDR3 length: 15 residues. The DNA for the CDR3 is TGTGCCAGCAGTTATCTCCTATCCGGGGGGGATGAGCAGTTCTTC. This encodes CASSYLLSGGDEQFF.

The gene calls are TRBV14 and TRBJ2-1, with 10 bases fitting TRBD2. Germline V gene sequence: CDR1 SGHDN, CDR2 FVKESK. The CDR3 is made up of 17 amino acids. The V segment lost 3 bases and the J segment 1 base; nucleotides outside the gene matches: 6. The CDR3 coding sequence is TGTGCCAGCAGCCACCTCGGACTAGCGGATTCCTACAATGAGCAGTTCTTC. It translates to CASSHLGLADSYNEQFF. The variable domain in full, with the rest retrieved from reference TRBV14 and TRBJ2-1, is EAGVTQFPSHSVIEKGQTVTLRCDPISGHDNLYWYRRVMGKEIKFLLHFVKESKQDESGMPNNRFLAERTGGTYSTLKVQPAELEDSGVYFCASSHLGLADSYNEQFFGPGTRLTVL.

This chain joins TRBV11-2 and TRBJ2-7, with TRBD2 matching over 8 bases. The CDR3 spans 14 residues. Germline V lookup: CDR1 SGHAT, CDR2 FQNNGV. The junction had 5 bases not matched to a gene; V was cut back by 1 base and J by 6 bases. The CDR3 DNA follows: TGTGCCAGCAGCTTAGCTAGCGGGCCAATCGAGCAGTACTTC. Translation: CASSLASGPIEQYF.

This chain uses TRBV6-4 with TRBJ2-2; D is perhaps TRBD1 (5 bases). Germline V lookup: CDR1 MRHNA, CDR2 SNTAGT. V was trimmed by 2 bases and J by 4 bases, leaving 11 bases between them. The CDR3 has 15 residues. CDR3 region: CASSDGQGSTGELFF. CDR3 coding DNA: TGTGCCAGCAGTGACGGCCAGGGTTCCACCGGGGAGCTGTTTTTT.

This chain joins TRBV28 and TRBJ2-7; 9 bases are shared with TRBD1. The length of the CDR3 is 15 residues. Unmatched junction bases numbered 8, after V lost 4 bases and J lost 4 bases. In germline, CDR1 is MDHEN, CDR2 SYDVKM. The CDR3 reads CASSSGPGQGYEQYF. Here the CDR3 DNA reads TGTGCCAGCAGTTCCGGGCCGGGACAGGGTTACGAGCAGTACTTC.

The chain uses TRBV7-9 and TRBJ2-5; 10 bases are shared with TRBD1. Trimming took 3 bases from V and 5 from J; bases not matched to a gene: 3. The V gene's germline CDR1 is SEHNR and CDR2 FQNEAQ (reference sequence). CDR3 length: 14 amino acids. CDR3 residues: CASSLTGGMETQYF. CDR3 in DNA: TGTGCCAGCAGCTTGACAGGGGGCATGGAGACCCAGTACTTC.

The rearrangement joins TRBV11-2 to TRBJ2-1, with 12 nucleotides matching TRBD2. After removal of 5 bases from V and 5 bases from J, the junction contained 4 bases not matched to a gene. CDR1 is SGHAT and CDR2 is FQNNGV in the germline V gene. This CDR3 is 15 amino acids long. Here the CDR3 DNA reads TGTGCCAGCAGCCCCAGGACTAGCGGGAACAATGAGCAGTTCTTC. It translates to CASSPRTSGNNEQFF.

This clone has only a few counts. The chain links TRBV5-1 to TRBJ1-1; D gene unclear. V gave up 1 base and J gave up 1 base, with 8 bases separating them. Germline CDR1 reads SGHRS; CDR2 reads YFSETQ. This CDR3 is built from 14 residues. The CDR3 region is CASSLFRTNTEAFF. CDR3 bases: TGCGCCAGCAGCTTGTTCAGAACGAACACTGAAGCTTTCTTT.

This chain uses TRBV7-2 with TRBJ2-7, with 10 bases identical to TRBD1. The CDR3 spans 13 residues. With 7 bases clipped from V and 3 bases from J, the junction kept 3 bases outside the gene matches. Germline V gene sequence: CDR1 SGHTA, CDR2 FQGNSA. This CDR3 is CASNRDRGYEQYF. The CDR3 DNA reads TGTGCCAGCAACCGGGACAGGGGCTACGAGCAGTACTTC.

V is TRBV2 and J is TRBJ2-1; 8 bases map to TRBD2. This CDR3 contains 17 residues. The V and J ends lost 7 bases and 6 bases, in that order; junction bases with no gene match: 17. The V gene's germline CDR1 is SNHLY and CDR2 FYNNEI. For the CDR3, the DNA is TGTGCCAGCAAGTCCAGGGGACTAGTCGCCGCTGGCAATGAGCAGTTCTTC. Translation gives CASKSRGLVAAGNEQFF.

This CDR3 reads CASSLTSGSRYEQYF. The CDR3 coding sequence is TGTGCCAGCAGTCTTACTAGCGGGAGTCGGTACGAGCAGTACTTC. The V gene is TRBV27, the J gene TRBJ2-7; 11 bases map to TRBD2. J was trimmed by 4 bases and V by 5 bases; bases with no gene match: 7. This CDR3 has 15 residues. Germline V gene sequence: CDR1 MNHEY, CDR2 SMNVEV (reference sequence).

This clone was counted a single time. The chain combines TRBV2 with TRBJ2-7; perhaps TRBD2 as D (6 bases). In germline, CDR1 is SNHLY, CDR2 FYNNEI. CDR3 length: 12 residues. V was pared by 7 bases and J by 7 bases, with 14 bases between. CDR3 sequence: CASTAGPGEQYF. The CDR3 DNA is TGTGCCAGCACGGCGGGACCGGGGGAGCAGTACTTC.

The CDR3 nucleotides read TGTGCCAGCAGGTTAACCGGGACTAGGGGCAATGAGCAGTTCTTC. Translation gives CASRLTGTRGNEQFF. This chain connects TRBV2 to TRBJ2-1; TRBD2 matches at 8 bases. There are 15 residues in the CDR3. Germline V CDR1 and CDR2: SNHLY, FYNNEI. V dropped 6 bases and J dropped 6; count of bases not matched to a gene: 10.

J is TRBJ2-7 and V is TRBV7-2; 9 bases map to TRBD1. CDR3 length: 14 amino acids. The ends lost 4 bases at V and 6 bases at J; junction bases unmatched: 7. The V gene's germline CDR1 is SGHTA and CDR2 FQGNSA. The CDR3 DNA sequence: TGTGCCAGCAGCTCACAGGGGGCGTCTGGCGAGCAGTACTTC. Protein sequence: CASSSQGASGEQYF.

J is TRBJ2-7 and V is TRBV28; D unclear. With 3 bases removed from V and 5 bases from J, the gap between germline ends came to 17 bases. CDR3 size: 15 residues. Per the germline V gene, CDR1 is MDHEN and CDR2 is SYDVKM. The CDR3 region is CASSLTQWSQNEQYF. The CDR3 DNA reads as TGTGCCAGCAGTTTGACTCAGTGGTCTCAGAACGAGCAGTACTTC.

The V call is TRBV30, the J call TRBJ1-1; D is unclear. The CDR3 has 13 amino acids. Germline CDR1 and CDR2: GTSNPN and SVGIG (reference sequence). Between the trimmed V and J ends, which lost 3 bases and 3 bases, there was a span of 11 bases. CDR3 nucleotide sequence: TGTGCCTGGAGGCCCGACAAATACACTGAAGCTTTCTTT. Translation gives CAWRPDKYTEAFF.

CDR3 sequence reads: CASSPGGTANYGYTF. The CDR3 DNA reads as TGTGCCAGCAGCCCTGGGGGGACAGCTAACTATGGCTACACCTTC. V is TRBV5-6 and J is TRBJ1-2; 7 bases are a match to TRBD1. The length of the CDR3 is 15 residues. Germline-derived CDR1 and CDR2 are SGHDT and YYEEEE. Trimming removed 4 bases from V and 0 bases from J; junction bases left unmatched: 6.

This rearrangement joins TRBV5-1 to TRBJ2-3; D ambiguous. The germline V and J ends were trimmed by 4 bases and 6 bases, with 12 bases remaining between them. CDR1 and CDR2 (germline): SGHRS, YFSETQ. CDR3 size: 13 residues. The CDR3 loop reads CASSPRDIDTQYF. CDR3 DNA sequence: TGCGCCAGCAGCCCCCGAGATATCGATACGCAGTATTTT.

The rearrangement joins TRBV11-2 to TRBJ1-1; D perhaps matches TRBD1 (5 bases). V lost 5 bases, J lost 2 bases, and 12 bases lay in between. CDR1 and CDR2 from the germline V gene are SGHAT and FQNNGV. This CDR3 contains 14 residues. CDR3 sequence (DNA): TGTGCCAGCAGCCATGGGAGGGGAAACACTGAAGCTTTCTTT. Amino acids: CASSHGRGNTEAFF.

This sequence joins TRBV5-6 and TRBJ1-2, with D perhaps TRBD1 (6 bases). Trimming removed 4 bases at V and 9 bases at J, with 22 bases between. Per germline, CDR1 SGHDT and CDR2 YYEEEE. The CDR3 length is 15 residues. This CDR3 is CASSTRRTRQGSYTF. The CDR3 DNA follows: TGTGCCAGCAGCACCCGACGCACGAGGCAGGGGAGCTACACCTTC.

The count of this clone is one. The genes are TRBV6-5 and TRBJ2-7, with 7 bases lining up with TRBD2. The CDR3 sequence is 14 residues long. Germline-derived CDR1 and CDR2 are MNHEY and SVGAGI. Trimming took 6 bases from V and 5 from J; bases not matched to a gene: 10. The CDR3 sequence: CASSRGEAENEQYF. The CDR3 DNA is TGTGCCAGCAGCCGGGGGGAGGCGGAGAACGAGCAGTACTTC.

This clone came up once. The CDR3 is CASVEGGAESTEAFF. The CDR3 DNA reads as TGTGCCAGCGTTGAAGGGGGCGCCGAGAGCACTGAAGCTTTCTTT. V and J are TRBV28 and TRBJ1-1; 7 bases align to TRBD1. The length of the CDR3 is 15 residues. The germline CDR1 and CDR2 sequences are MDHEN and SYDVKM. The J segment lost 4 bases and the V segment lost 8 bases, leaving 13 bases of the junction unmatched.